The sequence of this T cell receptor (beta chain) was determined in a study of cytomegalovirus exposure and HLA in healthy donors. Whole-study context: Tens of millions of unique TCRs, all from HLA-typed donors, were included in an early release of the data. Study-wide points: A classifier reportedly called cytomegalovirus status with high sensitivity and specificity. In a later analysis, TCR beta V- and J-gene trimming showed a link to a missense DCLRE1C variant. Later analysis identified several of the most significant clusters that appeared linked to common viral pathogens.

The junction had 6 bases not matched to a gene; V was cut back by 2 bases and J by 7 bases. Germline V gives CDR1 SGDLS, CDR2 YYNGEE. This CDR3 is 13 amino acids long. The PCR contained 60 Vbeta and 13 Jbeta primers. Assay used: immunoSEQ multiplex PCR; TCRdb lists only in-frame clones, some missing. The repertoire consists of 200,000 to 250,000 clones, with 82% occurring once and the leading ten covering over 5%. As for this clone: Its antigen is currently unknown.

This clonotype was sampled from a middle-aged woman in good health and CMV-seropositive. This chain joins TRBV9 and TRBJ2-7, with 7 bases that match TRBD1. The sequencing input was PBMCs. CDR3 amino acids: CASSVTGEWEQYF. The CDR3 DNA sequence: TGTGCCAGCAGCGTCACAGGGGAATGGGAGCAGTACTTC. The variable domain in full, completed from reference TRBV9 and TRBJ2-7, reads DSGVTQTPKHLITATGQRVTLRCSPRSGDLSVYWYQQSLDQGLQFLIQYYNGEERAKGNILERFSAQQFPDLHSELNLSSLELGDSALYFCASSVTGEWEQYFGPGTRLTVT.